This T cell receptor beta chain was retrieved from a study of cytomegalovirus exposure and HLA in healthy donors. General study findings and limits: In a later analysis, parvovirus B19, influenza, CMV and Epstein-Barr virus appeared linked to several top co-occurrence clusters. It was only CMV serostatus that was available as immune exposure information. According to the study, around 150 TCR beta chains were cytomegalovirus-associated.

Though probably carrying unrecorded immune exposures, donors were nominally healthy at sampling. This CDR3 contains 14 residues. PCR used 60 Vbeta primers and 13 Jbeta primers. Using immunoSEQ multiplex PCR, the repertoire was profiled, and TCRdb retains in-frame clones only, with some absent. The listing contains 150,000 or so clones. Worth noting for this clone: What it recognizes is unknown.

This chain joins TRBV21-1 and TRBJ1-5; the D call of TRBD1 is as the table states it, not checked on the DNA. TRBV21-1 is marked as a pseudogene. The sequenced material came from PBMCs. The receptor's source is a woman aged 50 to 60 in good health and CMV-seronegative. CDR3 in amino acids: CASSLRPGGQPQHF. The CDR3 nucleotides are TGTGCCAGCAGCCTCCGGCCAGGGGGTCAGCCCCAGCATTTT.